This T cell receptor (beta chain) derives from a study of blood T cell repertoires in COVID-19. Turning to the study itself: Some COVID-19 samples were acute and others convalescent; all came from the United States, Italy and Spain. T cells, B-cell-depleted T cells, or PBMCs supplied cDNA or gDNA.

This CDR3 has 15 residues. Germline values: CDR1 SGDLS, CDR2 YYNGEE. Between the trimmed V and J ends, which lost 0 bases and 4 bases, there was a span of 13 bases. The table came from immunoSEQ multiplex PCR; TCRdb's copy has only in-frame clones and leaves some out. Here the sample spans some 250,000 clones, just under 90% being singletons. The gene calls are TRBV9 and TRBJ1-2, with TRBD1 as a possible D gene (6 bases). The receptor comes from a woman in her twenties or thirties with acute COVID-19. Sample: PBMCs or T cells enriched from blood (not recorded which). The CDR3 DNA sequence: TGTGCCAGCAGCGTAGAGGGGGACATTGGCTATGGCTACACCTTC. Translation: CASSVEGDIGYGYTF.